Below, 18 T cell receptor beta chains from the same sample are listed, as sequenced in a study of blood T cell repertoires in COVID-19. Some clones are missing from TCRdb's copy, which holds only in-frame ones; the method was immunoSEQ multiplex PCR. The sample lists 110,000 to 150,000 clones, 80% occurring once. Sample: peripheral blood. Source of these receptors: a man between 70 and 80 years old who had recovered from COVID-19.

The genes are TRBV7-9 and TRBJ1-5; 7 bases align to TRBD1. The junction had 8 bases not matched to a gene; V was cut back by 5 bases and J by 4 bases. The CDR3 is 15 residues long. Germline V gives CDR1 SEHNR, CDR2 FQNEAQ (reference sequence). The CDR3 nucleotides read TGTGCCAGCAGCCGGCGACAGGGAGCTAATCAGCCCCAGCATTTT. Residues: CASSRRQGANQPQHF.

V usage is TRBV2 and J usage is TRBJ1-5; the D is unclear. The germline gives CDR1 SNHLY, CDR2 FYNNEI. V lost 7 bases and J 8 bases, leaving 18 bases between the germline ends. The CDR3 is made up of 14 amino acids. CDR3 loop: CASNKDGGWEPQHF. The CDR3 DNA follows: TGTGCCAGCAATAAAGACGGAGGATGGGAGCCCCAGCATTTT.

The chain uses TRBV5-4 and TRBJ2-2, with 10 bases aligning to TRBD2. This CDR3 is built from 16 residues. Germline V gives CDR1 SGHNT, CDR2 YYREEE (reference sequence). The junction had 3 bases not matched to a gene; V was cut back by 3 bases and J by 1 base. CDR3 in DNA: TGTGCCAGCAGCTCGCCTAGCGGGAGGAACACCGGGGAGCTGTTTTTT. The encoded protein is CASSSPSGRNTGELFF.

The V call is TRBV3-1 (or the pseudogene TRBV3-2), the J call TRBJ2-1; 10 bases are a match to TRBD2. V was pared by 1 base and J by 14 bases, with 8 bases of the junction left unmatched. CDR3 length equals 14 residues. Germline loops: CDR1 LGHDT, CDR2 YNNKEL (reference sequence). The CDR3 DNA sequence: TGTGCCAGCAGCCAAGGACTAGCGGGTGGCAAGGAGTTCTTC. It encodes CASSQGLAGGKEFF.

This clone has only a few counts. The DNA of the CDR3 is TGTGCCAATAACAGGGGGGGCGACAACTCTGGGGCCAACGTCCTGACTTTC. This gives the protein CANNRGGDNSGANVLTF. The chain carries TRBV5-8 and TRBJ2-6; weak D call: TRBD1 (8 bases). The V end lost 9 bases, the J end lost 0 bases, and 19 bases lay between the germline ends. Germline values: CDR1 SGHTS, CDR2 YDEGEE. The CDR3 length is 17 residues. Together with reference TRBV5-8 and TRBJ2-6, the CDR3 gives the full variable domain: EAGVTQSPTHLIKTRGQQATLRCSPISGHTSVYWYQQALGLGLQFLLWYDEGEERNRGNFPPRFSGRQFPNYSSELNVNALELEDSALYLCANNRGGDNSGANVLTFGAGSRLTVL.

This clone was recorded at least ten times. The CDR3 here is CASSRSITSTDTQYF. The CDR3 bases are TGTGCCAGCAGCCGTAGCATAACTAGCACAGATACGCAGTATTTT. The V gene is TRBV7-2, the J gene TRBJ2-3; D uncertain. The CDR3 loop spans 15 amino acids. Germline values: CDR1 SGHTA, CDR2 FQGNSA. V was pared by 5 bases and J by 0 bases, with 12 bases between.

The chain joins TRBV10-3 to TRBJ2-7, with D perhaps TRBD1 (6 bases). Germline V gene data show CDR1 as ENHRY and CDR2 as SYGVKD. Between the trimmed V and J ends, which lost 4 bases and 5 bases, there was a span of 12 bases. CDR3 length: 13 amino acids. For the CDR3, the DNA is TGTGCCATCAGTGTGGACAGAGGGAACGAGCAGTACTTC. The encoded protein is CAISVDRGNEQYF.

The genes are TRBV10-3 and TRBJ2-1, with 10 positions matching TRBD2. V lost 10 bases, J lost 7 bases, and 10 bases stayed unmatched. This CDR3 is built from 14 residues. CDR1 is ENHRY, CDR2 SYGVKD, per germline. The CDR3 loop is CATFLAGENNEQFF. The CDR3 DNA reads TGTGCCACCTTTCTAGCGGGAGAAAATAATGAGCAGTTCTTC.

This clone was observed a few times. The chain is built from TRBV7-3 and TRBJ2-2, with D perhaps matching TRBD2 (6 bases). Trimming took 5 bases from V and 8 from J, leaving 21 bases between them. Per germline, CDR1 SGHTA and CDR2 FQGTGA. The CDR3 extends over 16 amino acids. The CDR3, as DNA: TGTGCCAGCAGCCCCAACGCGGTGGGGGGTTCGGGGGAGCTGTTTTTT. Its protein product is CASSPNAVGGSGELFF.

J is TRBJ1-3 and V is TRBV5-1; D remains ambiguous. Germline CDR1 reads SGHRS; CDR2 reads YFSETQ. This CDR3 region has 16 residues. Trimming cost V 4 bases and J 4 bases, with 18 bases left between them. The CDR3 coding sequence is TGCGCCAGCAGCCCACCCTCGGTCGCCGGGGGAAACACCATATATTTT. Translating it yields CASSPPSVAGGNTIYF.

CDR3 sequence reads: CASSEGLAGDEQFF. CDR3 DNA: TGTGCCAGTAGTGAGGGACTAGCGGGAGATGAGCAGTTCTTC. The genes are TRBV19 and TRBJ2-1; 14 nucleotides match TRBD2. Trimming took 5 bases from V and 8 from J; bases not matched to a gene: 2. From germline, CDR1 is LNHDA and CDR2 SQIVND (reference sequence). The length of the CDR3 is 14 residues.

This clone is a singleton in its sample. The rearrangement links TRBV6-1 to TRBJ1-6; the D is unclear. Trimming pared 0 bases from V and 13 bases from J, leaving 13 bases between. The CDR3 contains 14 residues. Germline lookup yields CDR1 MNHNS and CDR2 SASEGT. The CDR3 region is CASSEARRVGPLHF. The CDR3 nucleotides are TGTGCCAGCAGTGAAGCGCGGAGGGTAGGGCCCCTCCACTTT.

Turning to this clone: The identical CDR3 is also encoded by other nucleotide sequences in the sample. The chain uses TRBV2 and TRBJ2-1, with 12 positions matching TRBD2. V was pared by 3 bases and J by 4 bases, with 1 base of the junction left unmatched. Germline-derived CDR1 and CDR2 are SNHLY and FYNNEI. This CDR3 has 15 amino acids. The CDR3 DNA reads TGTGCCAGCAGTGAGGGACTAGCGGGTTACAATGAGCAGTTCTTC. As protein: CASSEGLAGYNEQFF. The full variable domain, in which reference TRBV2 and TRBJ2-1 provide the parts outside the CDR3, is EPEVTQTPSHQVTQMGQEVILRCVPISNHLYFYWYRQILGQKVEFLVSFYNNEISEKSEIFDDQFSVERPDGSNFTLKIRSTKLEDSAMYFCASSEGLAGYNEQFFGPGTRLTVL.

This CDR3 is CASSQEQGRGNEKLFF. The CDR3 nucleotides are TGTGCCAGCAGCCAAGAACAGGGACGCGGTAATGAAAAACTGTTTTTT. This sequence joins TRBV4-2 and TRBJ1-4; D perhaps matches TRBD1 (6 bases). Trimming took 0 bases from V and 4 from J, leaving 12 bases between them. Germline V gives CDR1 LGHNA, CDR2 YNFKEQ. This CDR3 is built from 16 residues.

The CDR3 reads CASSVGLALPHEQFF. The CDR3 nucleotides are TGTGCCAGCAGTGTGGGACTAGCGCTTCCCCATGAGCAGTTCTTC. The rearrangement links TRBV2 to TRBJ2-1; 10 bases map to TRBD2. The CDR3 is made up of 15 amino acids. CDR1 SNHLY and CDR2 FYNNEI come from the germline V gene. J was trimmed by 8 bases and V by 4 bases; bases with no gene match: 8.

CDR3 sequence (DNA): TGTGCCAGTAGTGACCCGAGCGGGAGGGCCAGAATAGATACGCAGTATTTT. Its translation: CASSDPSGRARIDTQYF. V gene TRBV19 combines with J gene TRBJ2-3; 10 bases agree with TRBD2. This CDR3 region has 17 residues. The germline V gene has CDR1 LNHDA and CDR2 SQIVND (reference sequence). V shed 5 bases, J shed 5 bases, and the junction held 13 bases outside the gene matches.

The rearrangement joins TRBV11-1 to TRBJ2-3, with TRBD2 matching over 11 bases. Germline CDR1 reads SGHAT; CDR2 reads FQDESV (reference sequence). V trimming: 5 bases; J trimming: 4 bases; junction bases outside the gene matches: 8. CDR3 length: 16 residues. CDR3 in amino acids: CASSISLAGGADTQYF. In nucleotides, the CDR3 is TGTGCCAGCAGCATAAGTCTAGCGGGAGGTGCAGATACGCAGTATTTT.

J is TRBJ1-1 and V is TRBV2; 7 bases fit TRBD1. The length of the CDR3 is 13 residues. J lost 0 bases, V lost 7 bases, and 2 bases had no gene match. The germline gives CDR1 SNHLY, CDR2 FYNNEI. The CDR3 nucleotides are TGTGCCAGCACGGGACAGCTGAACACTGAAGCTTTCTTT. Translating it yields CASTGQLNTEAFF.